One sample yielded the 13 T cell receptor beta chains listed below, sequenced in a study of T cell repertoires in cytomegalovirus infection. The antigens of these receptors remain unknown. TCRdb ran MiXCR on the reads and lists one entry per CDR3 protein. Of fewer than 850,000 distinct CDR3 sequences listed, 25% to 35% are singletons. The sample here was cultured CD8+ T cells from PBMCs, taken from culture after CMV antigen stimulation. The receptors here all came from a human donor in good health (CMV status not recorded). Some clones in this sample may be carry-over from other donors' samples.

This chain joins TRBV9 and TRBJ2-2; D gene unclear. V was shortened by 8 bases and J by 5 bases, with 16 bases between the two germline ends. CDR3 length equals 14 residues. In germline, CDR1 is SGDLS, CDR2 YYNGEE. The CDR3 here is CARKHLVGTGELFF. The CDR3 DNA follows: TGTGCCAGGAAGCACTTGGTAGGGACCGGGGAGCTGTTTTTT. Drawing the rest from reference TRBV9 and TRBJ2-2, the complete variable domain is DSGVTQTPKHLITATGQRVTLRCSPRSGDLSVYWYQQSLDQGLQFLIQYYNGEERAKGNILERFSAQQFPDLHSELNLSSLELGDSALYFCARKHLVGTGELFFGEGSRLTVL.

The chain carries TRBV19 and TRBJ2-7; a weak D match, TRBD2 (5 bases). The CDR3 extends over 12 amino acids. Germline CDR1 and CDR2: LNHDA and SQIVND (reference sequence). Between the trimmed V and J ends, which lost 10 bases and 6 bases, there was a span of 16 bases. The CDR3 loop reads CAKWKGGGEQYV. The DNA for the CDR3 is TGTGCCAAATGGAAGGGTGGAGGCGAGCAGTACGTC.

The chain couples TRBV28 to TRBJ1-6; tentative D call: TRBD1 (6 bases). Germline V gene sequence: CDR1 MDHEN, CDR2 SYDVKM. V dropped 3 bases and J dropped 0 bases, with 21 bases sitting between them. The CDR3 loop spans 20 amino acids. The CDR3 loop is CASSFPPRGSLDSYNSPLHF. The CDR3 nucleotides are TGTGCCAGCAGTTTCCCCCCCAGGGGCTCACTGGACTCCTATAATTCACCCCTCCACTTT.

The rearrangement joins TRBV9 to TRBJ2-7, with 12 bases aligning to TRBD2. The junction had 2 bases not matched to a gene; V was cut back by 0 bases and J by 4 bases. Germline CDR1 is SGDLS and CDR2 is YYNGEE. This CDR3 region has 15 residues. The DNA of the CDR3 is TGTGCCAGCAGCGTAGCTAGCGGGGGGGCTTACGAGCAGTACTTC. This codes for CASSVASGGAYEQYF.

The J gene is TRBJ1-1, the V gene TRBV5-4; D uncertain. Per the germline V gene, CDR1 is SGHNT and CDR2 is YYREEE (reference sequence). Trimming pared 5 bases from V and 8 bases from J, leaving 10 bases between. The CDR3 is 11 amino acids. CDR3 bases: TGTGCCAGCAGAGACGGACTAGAAGCTTTCTTT. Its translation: CASRDGLEAFF. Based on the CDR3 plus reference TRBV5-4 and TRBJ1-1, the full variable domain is ETGVTQSPTHLIKTRGQQVTLRCSSQSGHNTVSWYQQALGQGPQFIFQYYREEENGRGNFPPRFSGLQFPNYSSELNVNALELDDSALYLCASRDGLEAFFGQGTRLTVV.

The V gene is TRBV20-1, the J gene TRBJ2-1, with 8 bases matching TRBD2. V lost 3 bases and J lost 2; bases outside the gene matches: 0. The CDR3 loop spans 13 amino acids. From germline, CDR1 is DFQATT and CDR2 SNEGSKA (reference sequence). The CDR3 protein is CSASGGAYNEQFF. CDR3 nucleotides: TGCAGTGCTAGCGGGGGGGCCTACAATGAGCAGTTCTTC.

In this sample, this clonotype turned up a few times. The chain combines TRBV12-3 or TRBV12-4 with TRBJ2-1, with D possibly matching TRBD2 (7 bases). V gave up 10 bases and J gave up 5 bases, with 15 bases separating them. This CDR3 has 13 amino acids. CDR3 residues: CAIKREGDNEQFF. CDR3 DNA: TGTGCCATAAAAAGGGAGGGGGACAATGAGCAGTTCTTC.

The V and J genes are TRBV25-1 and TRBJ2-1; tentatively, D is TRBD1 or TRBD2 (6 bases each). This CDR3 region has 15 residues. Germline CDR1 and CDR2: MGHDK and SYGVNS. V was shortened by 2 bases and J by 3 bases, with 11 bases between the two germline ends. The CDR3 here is CASSELGGSYNEQFF. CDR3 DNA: TGTGCCAGCAGTGAACTCGGGGGCAGCTACAATGAGCAGTTCTTC.

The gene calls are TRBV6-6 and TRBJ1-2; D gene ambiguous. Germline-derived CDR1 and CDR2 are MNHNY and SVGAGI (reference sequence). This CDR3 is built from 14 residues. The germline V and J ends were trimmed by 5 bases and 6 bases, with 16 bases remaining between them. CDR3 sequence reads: CASSNGPTEDGYTF. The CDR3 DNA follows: TGTGCCAGCAGTAACGGCCCGACCGAGGATGGCTACACCTTC.

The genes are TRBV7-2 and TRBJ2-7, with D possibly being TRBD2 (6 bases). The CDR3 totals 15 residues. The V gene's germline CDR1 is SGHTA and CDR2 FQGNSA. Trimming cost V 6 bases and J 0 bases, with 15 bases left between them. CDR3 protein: CASSYGTSRSYEQYF. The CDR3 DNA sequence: TGTGCCAGCAGTTATGGGACTTCACGCTCCTACGAGCAGTACTTC.

This CDR3 reads CASSYVQGIGEQYV. The CDR3 DNA sequence: TGTGCCAGCAGTTACGTCCAGGGGATCGGCGAGCAGTACGTC. The chain has TRBV6-5 and TRBJ2-7, with a weak D call TRBD1 (6 bases). The CDR3 has 14 amino acids. CDR1 and CDR2 (germline): MNHEY, SVGAGI. Deletions cut 2 bases from V and 6 bases from J, with 14 bases between.

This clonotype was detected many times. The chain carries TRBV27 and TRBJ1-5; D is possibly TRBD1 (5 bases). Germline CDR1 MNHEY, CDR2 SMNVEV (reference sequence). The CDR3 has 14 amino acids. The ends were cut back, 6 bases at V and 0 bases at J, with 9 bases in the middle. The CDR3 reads CASSPGGSNQPQHF. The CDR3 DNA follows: TGTGCCAGCAGCCCCGGGGGTAGCAATCAGCCCCAGCATTTT.

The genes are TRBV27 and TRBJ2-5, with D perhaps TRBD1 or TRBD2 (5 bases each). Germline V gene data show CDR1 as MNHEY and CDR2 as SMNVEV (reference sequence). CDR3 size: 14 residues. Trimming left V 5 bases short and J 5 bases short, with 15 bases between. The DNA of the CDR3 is TGTGCCAGCAGTAAACCGGGACCAACGGAGACCCAGTACTTC. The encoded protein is CASSKPGPTETQYF.